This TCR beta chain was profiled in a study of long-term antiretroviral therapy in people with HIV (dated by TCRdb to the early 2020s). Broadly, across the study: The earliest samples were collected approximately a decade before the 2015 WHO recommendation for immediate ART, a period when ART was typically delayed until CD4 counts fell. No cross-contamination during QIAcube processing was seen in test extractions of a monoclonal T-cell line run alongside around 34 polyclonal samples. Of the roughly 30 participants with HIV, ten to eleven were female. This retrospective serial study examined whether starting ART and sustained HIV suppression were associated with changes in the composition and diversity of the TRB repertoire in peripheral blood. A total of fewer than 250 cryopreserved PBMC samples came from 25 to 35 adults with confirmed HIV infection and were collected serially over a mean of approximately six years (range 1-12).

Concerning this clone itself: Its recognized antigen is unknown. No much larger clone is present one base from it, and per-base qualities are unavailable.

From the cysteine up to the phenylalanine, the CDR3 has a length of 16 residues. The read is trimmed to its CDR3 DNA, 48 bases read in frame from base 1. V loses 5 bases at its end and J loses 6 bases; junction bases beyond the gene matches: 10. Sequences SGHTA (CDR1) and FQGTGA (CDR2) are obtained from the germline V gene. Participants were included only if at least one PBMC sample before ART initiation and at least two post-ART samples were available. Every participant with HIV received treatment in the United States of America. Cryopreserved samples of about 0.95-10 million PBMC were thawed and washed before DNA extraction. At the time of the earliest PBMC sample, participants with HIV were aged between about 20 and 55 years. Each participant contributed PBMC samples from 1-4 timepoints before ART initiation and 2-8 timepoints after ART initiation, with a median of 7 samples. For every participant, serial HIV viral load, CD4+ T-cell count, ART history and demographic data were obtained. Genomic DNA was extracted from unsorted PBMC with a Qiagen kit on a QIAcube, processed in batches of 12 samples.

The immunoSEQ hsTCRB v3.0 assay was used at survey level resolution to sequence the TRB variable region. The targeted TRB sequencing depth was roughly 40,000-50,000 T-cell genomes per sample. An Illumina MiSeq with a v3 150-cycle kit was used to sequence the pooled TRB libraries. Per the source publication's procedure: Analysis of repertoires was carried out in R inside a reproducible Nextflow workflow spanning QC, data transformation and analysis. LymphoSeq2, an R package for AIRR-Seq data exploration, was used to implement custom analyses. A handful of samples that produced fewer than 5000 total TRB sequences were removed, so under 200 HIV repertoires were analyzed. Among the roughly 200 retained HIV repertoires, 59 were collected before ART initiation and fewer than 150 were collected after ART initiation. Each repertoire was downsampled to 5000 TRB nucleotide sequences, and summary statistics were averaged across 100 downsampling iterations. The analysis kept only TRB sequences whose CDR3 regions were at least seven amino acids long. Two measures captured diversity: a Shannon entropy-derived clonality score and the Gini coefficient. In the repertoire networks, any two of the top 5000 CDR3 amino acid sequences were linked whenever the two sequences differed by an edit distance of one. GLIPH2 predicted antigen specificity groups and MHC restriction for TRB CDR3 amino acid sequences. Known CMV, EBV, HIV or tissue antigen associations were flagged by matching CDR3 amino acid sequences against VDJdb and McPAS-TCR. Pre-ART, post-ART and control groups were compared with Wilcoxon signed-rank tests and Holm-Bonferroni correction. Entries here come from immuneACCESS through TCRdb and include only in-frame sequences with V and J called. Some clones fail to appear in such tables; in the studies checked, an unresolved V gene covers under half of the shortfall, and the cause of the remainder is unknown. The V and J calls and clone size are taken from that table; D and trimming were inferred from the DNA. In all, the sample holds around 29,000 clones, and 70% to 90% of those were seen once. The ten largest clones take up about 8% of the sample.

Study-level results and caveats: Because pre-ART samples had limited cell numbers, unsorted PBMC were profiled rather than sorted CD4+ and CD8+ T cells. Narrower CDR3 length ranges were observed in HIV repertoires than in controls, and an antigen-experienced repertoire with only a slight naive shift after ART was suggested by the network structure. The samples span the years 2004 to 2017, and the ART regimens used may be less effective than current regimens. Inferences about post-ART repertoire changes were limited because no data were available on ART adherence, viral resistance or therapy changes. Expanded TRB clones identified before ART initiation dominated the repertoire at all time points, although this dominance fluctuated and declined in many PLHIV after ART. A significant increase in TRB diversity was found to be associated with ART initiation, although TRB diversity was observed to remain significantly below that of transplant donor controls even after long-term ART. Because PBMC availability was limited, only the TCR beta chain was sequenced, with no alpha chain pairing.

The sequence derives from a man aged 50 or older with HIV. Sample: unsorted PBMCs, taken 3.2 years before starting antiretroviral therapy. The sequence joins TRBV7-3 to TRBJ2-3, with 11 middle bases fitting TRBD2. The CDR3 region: CASSTGTSGSADTQYF. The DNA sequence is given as TGTGCCAGCAGCACAGGGACTAGCGGATCCGCGGATACGCAGTATTTT.